This T cell receptor (beta chain) comes out of a study of regulatory T cells in long-lasting Graves disease. Study-level information: New Graves' disease cases had less than 3 months of antithyroid drugs. General study findings and limits: A reduction in accuracy may have resulted from the small sample size.

Relying on iRepertoire HTBI primers and Arm-PCR of CDR3 regions, the team built TCR beta libraries. In the original workflow: Spanning all samples, the identified segments comprised 62 TRBV and 14 to 15 TRBJ. MiXCR was run by TCRdb on the multiplex PCR reads, yielding one entry per CDR3 protein. These V and J calls are TCRdb output, not the study's own analysis. The sample consists of 450,000 to 700,000 distinct CDR3 sequences, roughly 12% of them appearing once. This CDR3 spans 17 amino acids. J gave up 5 bases and V 6 bases, and 20 bases lay outside the gene matches. Germline CDR1 and CDR2: DFQATT and SNEGSKA (reference sequence). Time point noted: newly diagnosed GD, antithyroid drugs for less than 3 months. With RNA extracted from PBMCs as input, the TCR library was made. This clonotype was observed a handful of times. Antigen: not known. The same specimen was also included in a second study, on T cells in Graves' hyperthyroidism and ophthalmopathy. This second study notes: Primed by the HTBI set, a first-round RT-PCR was run on the TCR CDR3.

The clonotype comes from a man younger than 40 with Graves disease. The gene calls are TRBV20-1 and TRBJ2-7; 9 nucleotides match TRBD2. The sample was peripheral blood mononuclear cells (PBMCs), taken at new diagnosis, from a patient treated with antithyroid drugs. CDR3: CSARPAFSGRSKNEQYF. The CDR3 nucleotides read TGCAGTGCCCGACCAGCCTTTAGCGGGAGAAGTAAGAACGAGCAGTACTTC.